This T cell receptor (beta chain) was identified in a study of blood T cell repertoires in COVID-19. Clones were sequenced by immunoSEQ multiplex PCR, and TCRdb holds only the in-frame ones, with some missing. Among roughly 140,000 clones, 80% to 90% were seen once, and the ten largest hold more than 2%. This receptor was obtained from a woman aged 70 to 79 with acute or convalescent COVID-19. The sequenced sample consisted of peripheral blood.

The CDR3 coding sequence is TGTGCCAGCAGCCAAGTTCGGGGGGCCGGAAACACCATATATTTT. Translated: CASSQVRGAGNTIYF. J is TRBJ1-3 and V is TRBV3-1 (or the pseudogene TRBV3-2); weak D call: TRBD1 (6 bases). V was cut by 1 base and J by 4 bases, with 11 bases left in between. The CDR3 contains 15 residues. The germline CDR1 and CDR2 sequences are LGHDT and YNNKEL (reference sequence).